The rows below give T cell receptor beta chains drawn from one sample of a study of healthy donors' naive CD4 and CD8 T cells. TCRdb called the reads again in MiXCR, with one record for every CDR3 protein. The table lists 150,000 to 200,000 distinct CDR3 sequences, nearly 75% of them singletons. The sequencing sample was made of naive CD4+ and CD8+ T cells sorted from blood, pooled from several donors. These TCRs come from a pool of human donors in good health; the sample pools cells from several healthy donors. Both conserved end residues are part of each CDR3. The D gene is left open where the match is weak. Part of the rows lack a size; the others show once, few, many or a class for expanded clones.

>TRBJ1-2|TRBD1|TRBV29-1|once
TGCAGCGTCGCCGGACAGGGATCTAACTATGGCTACACCTTC
CSVAGQGSNYGYTF
>TRBJ2-7|TRBD1|TRBV6-5|.
TGTGCCAGCAGTTACGTAACCGGGACAGGGGAACACGAGCAGTACTTC
CASSYVTGTGEHEQYF
>TRBJ2-3|TRBD2|TRBV27|few
TGTGCCAGTAGAGGACTAGCGAGAACAGATACGCAGTATTTT
CASRGLARTDTQYF
>TRBJ2-2|.|TRBV7-8|.
TGTGCCAGCAGCTTACTCCAGGCCTCGAACACCGGGGAGCTGTTTTTT
CASSLLQASNTGELFF
>TRBJ2-1|TRBD2|TRBV2|.
TGTGCCCACAGCAAAGAGGCCCGACTAGCGGGATCCAATGAGCAGTTCTTC
CAHSKEARLAGSNEQFF
>TRBJ2-1|.|TRBV2|.
TGTGCCAGCAGTGAAGGGGCTAGTAGCGAGCAGTTCTTC
CASSEGASSEQFF
>TRBJ1-1|.|TRBV27|.
TGTGCCAGCAGCTTAGGAACCGGGAGAAAAGCTTTCTTT
CASSLGTGRKAFF
>TRBJ1-1|.|TRBV6-5|.
TGTGCCATCGGGGGTAGCATGAACACTGAAGCTTTCTTT
CAIGGSMNTEAFF
>TRBJ2-2|.|TRBV4-3|.
TGCGCCAGCAGCCAAGGCAGGGAGGTGAACACCGGGGAGCTGTTTTTT
CASSQGREVNTGELFF
>TRBJ2-1|TRBD2|TRBV11-2|.
TGTGCCAGCAGCTTAGCGGCTAGCGGGAGACTCTACAATGAGCAGTTCTTC
CASSLAASGRLYNEQFF
>TRBJ2-5|.|TRBV15|.
TGTGTCACCAGCAGAGGAGCTTCCCAAGAGACCCAGTACTTC
CVTSRGASQETQYF
>TRBJ1-1|.|TRBV20-1|.
TGCAGTGGAGGGGGGCAGAACACTGAAGCTTTCTTT
CSGGGQNTEAFF
>TRBJ2-3|TRBD2|TRBV19|once
TGTGCCAGTAGTATCTTAGGACTAGCAGTAGATACGCAGTATTTT
CASSILGLAVDTQYF
>TRBJ1-3|.|TRBV14|.
TGTGCCAGCAGCCACCGAGAGAACACCATATATTTT
CASSHRENTIYF
>TRBJ1-2|.|TRBV19|few
TGTGCCAGTAGTCTCGGACTCCTAGCTAACTATGGCTACACCTTC
CASSLGLLANYGYTF
>TRBJ2-7|.|TRBV19|.
TGTGCCAGTAGTATATCAGGGTCCTACGAGCAGTACTTC
CASSISGSYEQYF
>TRBJ1-1|TRBD1|TRBV29-1|.
TGCAGCGTTGAAGGCCGGGACAGGGTTGCTGAAGCTTTCTTT
CSVEGRDRVAEAFF
>TRBJ2-3|.|TRBV2|.
TGTGCCAGCAGTCAGGGGACAGCGGGAATTCGCAGGGATACGCAGTATTTT
CASSQGTAGIRRDTQYF
>TRBJ2-7|TRBD2|TRBV7-8|.
TGTGCCAGCAGCTTACGGACTAGCGGCTACGAGCAGTACTTC
CASSLRTSGYEQYF
>TRBJ1-2|.|TRBV4-3|.
TGCGCCAGCAGCCAAGACCGGGGGGCCTATGGCTACACCTTC
CASSQDRGAYGYTF
>TRBJ2-1|TRBD2|TRBV13|few
TGTGCCAGCAGCTTAGGCCGGGAGGCATACAATGAGCAGTTCTTC
CASSLGREAYNEQFF
>TRBJ2-7|.|TRBV7-9|few
TGTGCCAGCAGCCGACAGACCTACGAGCAGTACTTC
CASSRQTYEQYF
>TRBJ1-1|.|TRBV19|.
TGTGCCAGTCGCAGGGGCCTGACTGAAGCTTTCTTT
CASRRGLTEAFF
>TRBJ1-3|.|TRBV19|.
TGTGCCAGTAGAGGTCAAAGACAGAACTCTGGAAACACCATATATTTT
CASRGQRQNSGNTIYF
>TRBJ2-1|.|TRBV29-1|few
TGCAGCGTTGCCCCTATGCAAAAGGACAATGAGCAGTTCTTC
CSVAPMQKDNEQFF
>TRBJ2-1|.|TRBV20-1|once
TGCAGTGCTAGACCACGGTCCTACAATGAGCAGTTCTTC
CSARPRSYNEQFF
>TRBJ2-1|.|TRBV5-1|.
TGCGCCAGCAGCTTGGGACTCAACAATGAGCAGCTCTTC
CASSLGLNNEQLF
>TRBJ1-2|TRBD1|TRBV12-3/TRBV12-4|few
TGTGCCAGCAGTCCGGGACAGGTTGGCTACACCTTC
CASSPGQVGYTF
>TRBJ1-6|.|TRBV2|.
TGTGCCAGCAGTGAAGACAGGCCGGCCGAGGTCCACTTT
CASSEDRPAEVHF
>TRBJ1-2|.|TRBV4-2|.
TGTGCCAGCAGCCAAGATCAGGGCAGGGTGTACTATGGCTACACCTTC
CASSQDQGRVYYGYTF
>TRBJ2-1|.|TRBV19|.
TGTGCCAGTAGTGGCGTGGGGGTCGGCTCCTACAATGAGCAGTTCTTC
CASSGVGVGSYNEQFF
>TRBJ1-4|.|TRBV19|few
TGTGCCAGTAGTATTGGCTCGAATGAAAAACTGTTTTTT
CASSIGSNEKLFF
>TRBJ1-2|TRBD1|TRBV29-1|.
TGCAGCGCCGGACAGGGGTATGGCTACACCTTC
CSAGQGYGYTF
>TRBJ2-1|.|TRBV12-3/TRBV12-4|.
TGTGCCAGCAGTTTCATGCAGTCATACAATGAGCAGTTCTTC
CASSFMQSYNEQFF
>TRBJ2-3|.|TRBV5-6|.
TGTGCCAGCAGCGTCCGGGGGTATAGCACAGATACGCAGTATTTT
CASSVRGYSTDTQYF
>TRBJ2-1|.|TRBV29-1|.
TGCAGCGTTGGGGCCGATCAAGAGGACAATGAGCAGTTCTTC
CSVGADQEDNEQFF
>TRBJ1-1|.|TRBV6-5|.
TGTGCCAGCAGTTATCTAGACTCCACTGAAGCTTTCTTT
CASSYLDSTEAFF
>TRBJ2-1|.|TRBV7-8|few
TGTGCCAGCAGGCCACAACCCGGAATCAATGAGCAGTTCTTC
CASRPQPGINEQFF
>TRBJ2-1|.|TRBV29-1|.
TGCAGCGTTGAAGATTACTCCAGCTCCTACAATGAGCAGTTCTTC
CSVEDYSSSYNEQFF
>TRBJ1-1|TRBD1|TRBV19|.
TGTGCCAGTATCCAGGGGGCCTACACTGAAGCTTTCTTT
CASIQGAYTEAFF
>TRBJ1-5|.|TRBV19|few
TGTGCCAGTAGCTCAGGGGAGTATCAGCCCCAGCATTTT
CASSSGEYQPQHF
>TRBJ1-6|TRBD1|TRBV5-4|.
TGTGCCAGCAGCGGGACAGGGGGACCCCTCCACTTT
CASSGTGGPLHF
>TRBJ2-5|.|TRBV2|.
TGTGCCAGCGCGGTGGAACAGCAAGAGACCCAGTACTTC
CASAVEQQETQYF
>TRBJ2-2|.|TRBV4-3|.
TGCGCCAGCAAGAGGCAGGGAGGCGCCGGGGAGCTGTTTTTT
CASKRQGGAGELFF
>TRBJ1-2|TRBD1|TRBV29-1|.
TGCAGCGTTGAAGGGACAGGGCTTAACTATGGCTACACCTTC
CSVEGTGLNYGYTF
>TRBJ2-5|TRBD1|TRBV6-2/TRBV6-3|.
TGTGCCAGCAGTTCGGGACAGGCCGTCCGAGAGACCCAGTACTTC
CASSSGQAVRETQYF
>TRBJ1-2|.|TRBV28|.
TGTGCCAGCTTTAACTATGGCTACACCTTC
CASFNYGYTF
>TRBJ1-2|TRBD1|TRBV29-1|few
TGCAGCGCCCGGACAGGGGCGGGGAGGTATGGCTACACCTTC
CSARTGAGRYGYTF
>TRBJ2-1|.|TRBV7-9|.
TGTGCCAGCAGCCGCCCCGGCCACTCCTACAATGAGCAGTTCTTC
CASSRPGHSYNEQFF
>TRBJ2-1|TRBD1|TRBV29-1|once
TGCAGCGTTGAAGGACAGGGGTACGGCAATGAGCAGTTCTTC
CSVEGQGYGNEQFF
>TRBJ1-3|.|TRBV30|.
TGTGCCTGGACGGGGGCAGCCTACTCTGGAAACACCATATATTTT
CAWTGAAYSGNTIYF
>TRBJ2-1|TRBD1|TRBV27|.
TGTGCCAGCAGTTCCGGACAGGGTACCTACAATGAGCAGTTCTTC
CASSSGQGTYNEQFF
>TRBJ2-5|TRBD2|TRBV20-1|.
TGCAGTGCTAGAAGGCTAGCGGGAGGGCAAGAGACCCAGTACTTC
CSARRLAGGQETQYF
>TRBJ2-7|.|TRBV6-2/TRBV6-3|.
TGTGCCAGCATCCTTAGGGGGACATACGAGCAGTACTTC
CASILRGTYEQYF
>TRBJ2-7|.|TRBV29-1|.
TGCAGCGTCGCACTTGGGAGTATTGACGAGCAGTACTTC
CSVALGSIDEQYF
>TRBJ2-1|.|TRBV5-1|.
TGCGCCAGCAGCTTATTGACAGAGCAGTTCTTC
CASSLLTEQFF
>TRBJ2-7|.|TRBV5-6|.
TGTGCCAGCAGCTCGGGACATCGGTACGAGCAGTACTTC
CASSSGHRYEQYF
>TRBJ1-1|.|TRBV25-1|once
TGTGCCAGCAATGGCCTAGGTAGGGCCACTGAAGCTTTCTTT
CASNGLGRATEAFF
>TRBJ2-7|TRBD1|TRBV20-1|.
TGCAGTGCCGTCGACAGGGCCGAGCAGTACTTC
CSAVDRAEQYF